The clone carrying this TCR beta chain has ten or more counts. Antigen specificity is unknown. This sample was included in a study of T-cell reconstitution after alpha-beta-depleted transplantation in children. The study's findings and limits: There were reportedly several hundred expanded graft clones from which alpha-beta T cells came about two months after transplant. For some patients, TCRbeta diversity was high at day 60 because of recipient T cells and thymic progenitors that survived. T-cell numbers and diversity, one year after transplant, stemmed largely from T cells that were newly produced.

V lost 8 bases, J lost 5 bases, and 20 bases lay in between. This CDR3 contains 16 residues. Germline V CDR1 and CDR2: KGHDR, SFDVKD. Construction of the TCRbeta library involved unique molecular identifiers. TCRdb recomputed calls from the PCR reads with MiXCR, one row per CDR3 protein. The table records over 200,000 distinct CDR3 sequences, roughly a tenth of them present only once. Source: PBMCs, taken before TCRalphabeta/CD19-depleted stem cell transplant. This rearrangement joins TRBV24-1 to TRBJ2-2; D is possibly TRBD1 or TRBD2 (5 bases each). The receptor was isolated from a child younger than two with acute myeloid leukemia, due to receive a stem cell transplant. CDR3 nucleotides: TGTGCCACCACCACTTCAGGGCAGGGAGAAACCGGGGAGCTGTTTTTT. Amino acid sequence: CATTTSGQGETGELFF.